These 31 T cell receptor beta chains originate from one sample sequenced in a study of T cell responses to AZD1222 COVID-19 vaccine. Generated by immunoSEQ multiplex PCR, the TCRdb table keeps only in-frame clones and is missing some. The repertoire holds approximately 35,000 clones, with 80% to 90% as singletons. The specimen was peripheral blood, collected 28 days after the second AZD1222 dose. Every receptor here comes from an adult who received the AZD1222 COVID-19 vaccine.

This clone has only one observation. The CDR3, as DNA: TGCGCCAGCAGTGAATCGGGGTATCGCACAGATACGCAGTATTTT. Encoded protein: CASSESGYRTDTQYF. V and J are TRBV10-1 and TRBJ2-3, with D tentatively TRBD2 (5 bases). V shed 3 bases and J shed 1 base, with 11 bases lying between them. CDR3 length equals 15 residues. The germline gives CDR1 WNHNN, CDR2 SYGVQD (reference sequence).

A word on this clone: At one end, the junction sequence differs from germline, possibly due to a read error. The chain employs TRBV7-7 and TRBJ2-5, with D tentatively TRBD1 (5 bases). The CDR3 is 13 residues long. Germline assignment: CDR1 SSHAT and CDR2 FNYEAQ (reference sequence). CDR3 in amino acids: CASSPDRQETQYF. The CDR3 DNA reads TGTGCTAGCAGCCCTGACAGACAAGAGACCCAGTACTTC.

Concerning this clone: This same CDR3 is encoded by further DNA sequences in the sample. The CDR3 spells CASSQGGQPQHF. The CDR3 nucleotides are TGTGCCAGCAGCCAAGGGGGACAGCCCCAGCATTTT. V usage is TRBV3-1 (or the pseudogene TRBV3-2) and J usage is TRBJ1-5; D gene uncertain. The CDR3 spans 12 residues. CDR1 is LGHDT and CDR2 is YNNKEL in the germline V gene (reference sequence). With 1 base removed from V and 7 bases from J, the gap between germline ends came to 5 bases.

The chain joins TRBV21-1 to TRBJ2-5; the DNA was not compared with TRBD1, the D call given in the table. TRBV21-1 is classified as a pseudogene. CDR3 length: 13 residues. The CDR3 DNA follows: TGTGCCAGCACAGGACAGGCCCAAGGGACCCAGTACTTC. Translated, it gives CASTGQAQGTQYF.

This chain joins TRBV18 and TRBJ2-7; D not resolved. V lost 3 bases, J lost 7 bases, and 4 bases lay in between. There are 10 residues in the CDR3. Germline V gives CDR1 KGHSH, CDR2 LQKENI. The CDR3 reads CASSPGEQYF. The DNA of the CDR3 is TGTGCCAGCTCACCGGGGGAGCAGTACTTC.

In DNA form, the CDR3 reads TGTGCCAGCAGCTTGGGGACAGGGAACACTGAAGCTTTCTTT. This translates into CASSLGTGNTEAFF. The chain uses TRBV5-4 and TRBJ1-1; 7 nucleotides match TRBD1. In germline, CDR1 is SGHNT, CDR2 YYREEE (reference sequence). V gave up 0 bases and J gave up 1 base; unmatched junction bases: 0. This CDR3 comprises 14 residues.

Concerning this clone itself: Other DNA sequences in the sample encode the same CDR3. The rearrangement uses TRBV3-1 (or the pseudogene TRBV3-2) and TRBJ2-7, with D unresolved. Germline lookup yields CDR1 LGHDT and CDR2 YNNKEL (reference sequence). This CDR3 contains 12 residues. Trimming removed 0 bases at V and 1 base at J, with 1 base between. For the CDR3, the DNA is TGTGCCAGCAGCCAAGATTCCTACGAGCAGTACTTC. Translating it yields CASSQDSYEQYF.

A single count supports this clone. This chain joins TRBV7-8 and TRBJ2-3, with TRBD2 matching over 10 bases. CDR1 SGHVS and CDR2 FQNEAQ come from the germline V gene. The CDR3 contains 16 residues. J lost 1 base, V lost 0 bases, and 1 base had no gene match. Here the CDR3 DNA reads TGTGCCAGCAGCTTAGCAGGGACTAGCGGCACAGATACGCAGTATTTT. Translated: CASSLAGTSGTDTQYF.

V gene TRBV30 combines with J gene TRBJ1-5; TRBD1 might be the D (5 bases). Germline CDR1 GTSNPN, CDR2 SVGIG (reference sequence). The CDR3 has 14 amino acids. V lost 4 bases to trimming and J lost 6 bases, with 16 bases between them. The CDR3 reads CAWTSSRAPQPQHF. The CDR3 nucleotides are TGTGCCTGGACCTCCTCCAGGGCCCCTCAGCCCCAGCATTTT.

The genes are TRBV3-1 (or the pseudogene TRBV3-2) and TRBJ2-7; a possible D gene is TRBD1 (6 bases). Germline V CDR1 and CDR2: LGHDT, YNNKEL (reference sequence). Between the trimmed V and J ends, which lost 6 bases and 0 bases, there was a span of 18 bases. The CDR3 is 16 residues long. The DNA of the CDR3 is TGTGCCAGCAGTAACCCCGGACAGAGTTCCTCCTACGAGCAGTACTTC. This sequence encodes CASSNPGQSSSYEQYF.

V usage is TRBV6-5 and J usage is TRBJ1-5, with no clear D. CDR1 is MNHEY and CDR2 is SVGAGI in the germline V gene. CDR3 length equals 13 residues. V was shortened by 7 bases and J by 3 bases, with 10 bases between the two germline ends. The CDR3 spells CASTITYNQPQHF. CDR3 sequence (DNA): TGTGCCAGCACCATTACTTACAATCAGCCCCAGCATTTT.

The chain combines TRBV6-1 with TRBJ1-5, with 10 positions matching TRBD1. The V segment lost 4 bases and the J segment 3 bases; nucleotides outside the gene matches: 9. CDR3 length equals 17 residues. The V gene's germline CDR1 is MNHNS and CDR2 SASEGT. Here the CDR3 reads CASSGPLTGGFNQPQHF. CDR3 nucleotide sequence: TGTGCCAGCAGTGGACCGTTGACAGGGGGCTTCAATCAGCCCCAGCATTTT.

This chain uses TRBV7-9 with TRBJ2-7, with D possibly matching TRBD1 (6 bases). This CDR3 contains 17 residues. V lost 7 bases and J lost 0, with 22 bases in between. Germline V gives CDR1 SEHNR, CDR2 FQNEAQ (reference sequence). CDR3 sequence: CASTSQGGLVDSYEQYF. For the CDR3, the DNA is TGTGCCAGCACCTCACAGGGCGGGTTAGTTGACTCCTACGAGCAGTACTTC. Combining the CDR3 with reference TRBV7-9 and TRBJ2-7 gives the whole variable domain DTGVSQNPRHKITKRGQNVTFRCDPISEHNRLYWYRQTLGQGPEFLTYFQNEAQLEKSRLLSDRFSAERPKGSFSTLEIQRTEQGDSAMYLCASTSQGGLVDSYEQYFGPGTRLTVT.

On this clone: Other DNA sequences in this sample translate to the same CDR3. The chain links TRBV5-1 to TRBJ1-1; D unclear. The CDR3 has 14 amino acids. The germline V gene has CDR1 SGHRS and CDR2 YFSETQ. Trimming left V 0 bases short and J 0 bases short, with 6 bases between. The CDR3 nucleotides read TGCGCCAGCAGCTTGGACGGATTGAACACTGAAGCTTTCTTT. Amino acid sequence: CASSLDGLNTEAFF.

The chain joins TRBV19 to TRBJ1-2; D perhaps matches TRBD1 (5 bases). V was clipped by 8 bases and J by 4 bases, with 17 bases between them. The V gene's germline CDR1 is LNHDA and CDR2 SQIVND (reference sequence). The CDR3 loop spans 14 amino acids. The CDR3 DNA reads as TGTGCCAGTGGCCCCAGAGGGGATAGCTATGGCTACACCTTC. Residues: CASGPRGDSYGYTF.

The chain's CDR3 is CASSKVRGRGKNIQYF. For the CDR3, the DNA is TGTGCCAGCAGCAAAGTAAGGGGGAGGGGCAAAAACATTCAGTACTTC. The chain carries TRBV21-1 and TRBJ2-4; TRBD2, the table's D call, lacks a check against the DNA. TRBV21-1 corresponds to a pseudogene. The CDR3 totals 16 residues.

The chain has TRBV27 and TRBJ2-7; 7 bases line up with TRBD2. Germline CDR1 and CDR2: MNHEY and SMNVEV (reference sequence). After removal of 6 bases from V and 0 bases from J, the junction contained 11 bases not matched to a gene. This CDR3 region has 16 residues. CDR3 in amino acids: CASSASGRDPSYEQYF. As DNA, the CDR3 is TGTGCCAGCAGCGCCTCGGGGAGGGACCCCTCCTACGAGCAGTACTTC.

This clone was counted once. The chain combines TRBV27 with TRBJ1-1; 7 bases fit TRBD1. V lost 6 bases to trimming and J lost 1 base; unmatched junction nucleotides: 11. Germline loops: CDR1 MNHEY, CDR2 SMNVEV (reference sequence). The CDR3 extends over 16 amino acids. DNA for the CDR3: TGTGCCAGCAGGATTACAGGGGTAAGGGCGAACACTGAAGCTTTCTTT. It encodes CASRITGVRANTEAFF.

The gene calls are TRBV27 and TRBJ2-2; D might be TRBD2 (5 bases). Germline lookup yields CDR1 MNHEY and CDR2 SMNVEV (reference sequence). This CDR3 has 16 amino acids. Trimming took off 1 base at V and 5 bases at J, with 14 bases between the two ends. The CDR3 protein is CASSLWGAFGTGELFF. The DNA for the CDR3 is TGTGCCAGCAGTTTATGGGGAGCGTTCGGGACCGGGGAGCTGTTTTTT.

V is TRBV24-1 and J is TRBJ1-3; D perhaps matches TRBD1 (6 bases). The CDR3 runs 16 residues. V lost 5 bases and J 0 bases, leaving 13 bases between the germline ends. CDR1 KGHDR and CDR2 SFDVKD come from the germline V gene. CDR3 sequence reads: CATSGTTGHSGNTIYF. The CDR3 DNA reads TGTGCCACCAGTGGGACCACAGGGCACTCTGGAAACACCATATATTTT.

The gene calls are TRBV29-1 and TRBJ2-1, with 10 bases lining up with TRBD1. Losses at the gene ends were 0 bases for V and 8 bases for J; bases not matched to a gene: 10. CDR3 length equals 16 residues. Germline-derived CDR1 and CDR2 are SQVTM and ANQGSEA. The CDR3 DNA sequence: TGCAGCGTTGAAGATCAAGGGACAGGGGTCGTCGATGAGCAGTTCTTC. This translates into CSVEDQGTGVVDEQFF.

The chain joins TRBV5-1 to TRBJ2-3; D is unclear. The CDR3 contains 14 residues. Germline V gives CDR1 SGHRS, CDR2 YFSETQ. V was cut by 0 bases and J by 2 bases, with 7 bases left in between. The CDR3 region is CASSLVVDTDTQYF. DNA for the CDR3: TGCGCCAGCAGCTTGGTGGTGGACACAGATACGCAGTATTTT.

This chain joins TRBV19 and TRBJ2-3, with D possibly being TRBD2 (5 bases). Germline V gives CDR1 LNHDA, CDR2 SQIVND (reference sequence). V was clipped by 2 bases and J by 2 bases, with 8 bases between them. The CDR3 runs to 14 residues. The CDR3 is CASSIREPTDTQYF. DNA for the CDR3: TGTGCCAGTAGTATACGGGAACCCACAGATACGCAGTATTTT.

This clone was observed a single time. This chain uses TRBV11-2 with TRBJ1-2, with D possibly matching TRBD1 (6 bases). Germline assignment: CDR1 SGHAT and CDR2 FQNNGV. The CDR3 runs to 14 residues. The V end was cut by 3 bases, the J end by 6 bases, with 14 bases between. This CDR3 reads CASSFSGGRDGYTF. The CDR3 bases are TGTGCCAGCAGCTTCTCTGGGGGGCGAGATGGCTACACCTTC.

DNA of the CDR3: TGTGCCAGCAGCCAAGATTCGACAGTCAGGTCCTATGGCTACACCTTC. This sequence encodes CASSQDSTVRSYGYTF. The chain has TRBV4-2 and TRBJ1-2, with a tentative D call TRBD1 (5 bases). Germline CDR1 is LGHNA and CDR2 is YNFKEQ. With 0 bases removed from V and 4 bases from J, the gap between germline ends came to 15 bases. The length of the CDR3 is 16 residues.

The CDR3 sequence: CASSLGPLYGYTF. CDR3 DNA sequence: TGTGCCAGCAGTTTAGGACCTCTCTATGGCTACACCTTC. The chain joins TRBV12-3 or TRBV12-4 to TRBJ1-2; unclear D gene. Trimming pared 1 base from V and 4 bases from J, leaving 7 bases between. CDR3 length: 13 residues.

CDR3 nucleotides: TGTGCCAGCGAGCGGGAGAACACCGGGGAGCTGTTTTTT. Amino acids: CASERENTGELFF. The chain has TRBV7-9 and TRBJ2-2; 7 positions agree with TRBD2. There are 13 residues in the CDR3. V gave up 8 bases and J gave up 1 base; unmatched junction bases: 1. In germline, CDR1 is SEHNR, CDR2 FQNEAQ (reference sequence). The full variable domain, in which reference TRBV7-9 and TRBJ2-2 provide the parts outside the CDR3, is DTGVSQNPRHKITKRGQNVTFRCDPISEHNRLYWYRQTLGQGPEFLTYFQNEAQLEKSRLLSDRFSAERPKGSFSTLEIQRTEQGDSAMYLCASERENTGELFFGEGSRLTVL.

This clone was recorded once. The chain has TRBV7-3 and TRBJ2-1; TRBD2 is a possible D gene (6 bases). The CDR3 covers 15 residues. The V and J ends lost 4 bases and 6 bases respectively, with 16 bases between them. Germline V gene lookup returns CDR1 SGHTA and CDR2 FQGTGA. Here the CDR3 DNA reads TGTGCCAGCAGCTCCCGACTAGGAAGCTCCAATGAGCAGTTCTTC. Protein: CASSSRLGSSNEQFF.

The chain has TRBV18 and TRBJ1-3; 9 positions agree with TRBD1. J gave up 4 bases and V 3 bases, and 1 base lay outside the gene matches. This CDR3 is built from 14 residues. The germline CDR1 and CDR2 sequences are KGHSH and LQKENI. CDR3 sequence (DNA): TGTGCCAGCTCACCCGGGACAGGGGGAAACACCATATATTTT. Its protein product is CASSPGTGGNTIYF.

In regard to this clone: Other DNA sequences in this sample translate to the same CDR3. The chain couples TRBV5-1 to TRBJ1-1; unclear D gene. Germline-derived CDR1 and CDR2 are SGHRS and YFSETQ. Between the trimmed V and J ends, which lost 0 bases and 1 base, there was a span of 7 bases. This CDR3 is built from 14 residues. DNA of the CDR3: TGCGCCAGCAGCTTGGACGGATCGAACACTGAAGCTTTCTTT. This translates into CASSLDGSNTEAFF. Looking up the rest from reference TRBV5-1 and TRBJ1-1 gives the full variable domain: KAGVTQTPRYLIKTRGQQVTLSCSPISGHRSVSWYQQTPGQGLQFLFEYFSETQRNKGNFPGRFSGRQFSNSRSEMNVSTLELGDSALYLCASSLDGSNTEAFFGQGTRLTVV.

This clone was recorded only once. This chain links TRBV13 with TRBJ2-3, with D possibly matching TRBD2 (6 bases). CDR1 and CDR2 from the germline V gene are PRHDT and FYEKMQ (reference sequence). Trimming took 5 bases from V and 5 from J, leaving 11 bases between them. The CDR3 runs 13 residues. CDR3 loop: CASSPGRGDTQYF. Here the CDR3 DNA reads TGTGCCAGCAGCCCGGGGCGGGGAGATACGCAGTATTTT.